This T cell receptor (beta chain) was captured by sequencing in a study of metastatic and nonmetastatic thyroid tumors. Study at large: Across blood and tumor or nodule tissue, repertoires from malignant and benign thyroid patients were compared with one another.

Authors' methods: The study built a papillary thyroid cancer distant-metastasis classifier from CDR3 differences across clinicopathological groups. MiXCR re-clonotyped the PCR reads for TCRdb. It is TCRdb's table, rather than the study itself, that gives the V and J calls and clone size. The sample has some 21,000 clones; 9% to 15% are singletons. With respect to this clone: What it binds is not known.

The CDR3 sequence is 13 residues long. CDR1 MNHEY and CDR2 SMNVEV come from the germline V gene (reference sequence). The J segment lost 2 bases and the V segment lost 4 bases, leaving 2 bases of the junction unmatched. All patients were treatment-naive before thyroid surgery. General study results and limits: The study reportedly found significantly higher TCR beta diversity in malignant thyroid tumors than benign nodules, in blood and tumor.

The sequence was collected from a male donor with papillary thyroid cancer or a benign thyroid nodule (not recorded which). Some clones in this sample may be carry-over from other donors' samples. Input material: blood. The chain uses TRBV27 and TRBJ2-7; 7 nucleotides match TRBD1. The CDR3 region is CASSSGQTYEQYF. CDR3 DNA sequence: TGTGCCAGCAGTTCGGGACAGACCTACGAGCAGTACTTC.